This note documents a single T cell receptor beta chain sequence. A read error may account for a junction end that differs from germline. The record originates from a study of molecular identifiers for immune sequencing clone quantification. CDR3 length equals 14 residues. Per germline, CDR1 LNHDA and CDR2 SQIVND (reference sequence). Using its own MiXCR run on the PCR reads, TCRdb lists one record per CDR3 protein. The table includes nearly 650,000 distinct CDR3 sequences, around 25% detected once. The TCR originated in a human donor in good health. Some libraries in this study had Jurkat cell RNA spiked in. Sequencing used naive CD8+ T cells from blood, with Jurkat cell RNA spiked in. The sample's subset: FACS-sorted CD8+CD4-CCR7+CD45RA+ naive T cells. V is TRBV19 and J is TRBJ2-7, with TRBD2 matching over 11 bases. This CDR3 reads CASSIAGGPSEQYF. CDR3 DNA: TGTGCCAGTAGCATAGCGGGAGGGCCTTCCGAGCAGTACTTC.